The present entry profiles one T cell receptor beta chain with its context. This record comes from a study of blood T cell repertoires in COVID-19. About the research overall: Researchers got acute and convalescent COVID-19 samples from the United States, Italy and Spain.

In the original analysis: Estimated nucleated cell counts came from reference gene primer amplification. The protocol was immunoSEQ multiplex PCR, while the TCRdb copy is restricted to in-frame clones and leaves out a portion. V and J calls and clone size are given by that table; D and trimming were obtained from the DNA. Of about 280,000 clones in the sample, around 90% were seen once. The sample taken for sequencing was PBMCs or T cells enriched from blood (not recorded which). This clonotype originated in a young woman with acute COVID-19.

The CDR3 coding sequence is TGCAGCGTCAGGGAAGTGGGTCAGCCCCAGCATTTT. Translation: CSVREVGQPQHF. The rearrangement links TRBV29-1 to TRBJ1-5, with a possible D match to TRBD1 (5 bases). Deletions cut 6 bases from V and 6 bases from J, with 12 bases between. CDR1 is SQVTM and CDR2 is ANQGSEA in the germline V gene. This CDR3 region has 12 residues. Full variable domain (missing parts from reference TRBV29-1 and TRBJ1-5): SAVISQKPSRDICQRGTSLTIQCQVDSQVTMMFWYRQQPGQSLTLIATANQGSEATYESGFVIDKFPISRPNLTFSTLTVSNMSPEDSSIYLCSVREVGQPQHFGDGTRLSIL.